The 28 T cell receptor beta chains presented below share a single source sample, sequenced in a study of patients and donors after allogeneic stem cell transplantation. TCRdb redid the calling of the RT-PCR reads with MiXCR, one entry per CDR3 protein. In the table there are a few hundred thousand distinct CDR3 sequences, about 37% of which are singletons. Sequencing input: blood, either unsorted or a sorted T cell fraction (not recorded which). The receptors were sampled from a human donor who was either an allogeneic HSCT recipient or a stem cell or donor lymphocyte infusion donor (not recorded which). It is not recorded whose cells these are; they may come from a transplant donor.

In DNA form, the CDR3 reads TGTGCCAGCAGCTTAGGTACAGGGGGAGCAACCCAGTACTTC. Translated, it gives CASSLGTGGATQYF. The rearrangement uses TRBV7-7 and TRBJ2-5, with 8 bases aligning to TRBD1. The CDR3 has 14 residues. V lost 1 base and J lost 8; bases outside the gene matches: 6. In germline, CDR1 is SSHAT, CDR2 FNYEAQ (reference sequence).

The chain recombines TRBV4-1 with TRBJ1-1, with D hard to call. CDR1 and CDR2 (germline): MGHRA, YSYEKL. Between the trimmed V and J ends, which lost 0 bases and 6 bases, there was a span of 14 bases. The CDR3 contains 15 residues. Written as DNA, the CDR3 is TGCGCCAGCAGCCAAGAGTTCAACAGACCCGCTGAAGCTTTCTTT. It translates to CASSQEFNRPAEAFF.

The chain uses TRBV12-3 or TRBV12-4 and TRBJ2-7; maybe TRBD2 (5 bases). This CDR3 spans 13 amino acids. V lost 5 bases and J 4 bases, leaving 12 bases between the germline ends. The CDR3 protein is CASSPRGQYEQYF. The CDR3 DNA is TGTGCCAGCAGTCCTCGAGGGCAGTACGAGCAGTACTTC.

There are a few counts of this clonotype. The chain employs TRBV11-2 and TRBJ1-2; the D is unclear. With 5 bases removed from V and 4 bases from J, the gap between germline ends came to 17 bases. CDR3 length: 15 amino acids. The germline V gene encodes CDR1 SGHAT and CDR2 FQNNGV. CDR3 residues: CASSPSEGITYGYTF. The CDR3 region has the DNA TGTGCCAGCAGCCCCTCGGAGGGAATTACCTATGGCTACACCTTC. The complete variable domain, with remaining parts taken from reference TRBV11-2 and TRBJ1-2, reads EAGVAQSPRYKIIEKRQSVAFWCNPISGHATLYWYQQILGQGPKLLIQFQNNGVVDDSQLPKDRFSAERLKGVDSTLKIQPAKLEDSAVYLCASSPSEGITYGYTFGSGTRLTVV.

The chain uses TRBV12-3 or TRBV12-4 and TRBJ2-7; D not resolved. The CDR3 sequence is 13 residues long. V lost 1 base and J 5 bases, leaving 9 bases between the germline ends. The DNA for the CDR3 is TGTGCCAGCAGTTTAGAATCGGTCCACGAGCAGTACTTC. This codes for CASSLESVHEQYF.

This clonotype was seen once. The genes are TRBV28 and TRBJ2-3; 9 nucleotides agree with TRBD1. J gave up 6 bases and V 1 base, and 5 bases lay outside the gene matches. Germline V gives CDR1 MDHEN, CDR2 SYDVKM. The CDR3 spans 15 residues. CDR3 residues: CASSLYRGQWDTQYF. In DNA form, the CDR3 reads TGTGCCAGCAGTTTATACAGGGGGCAATGGGATACGCAGTATTTT.

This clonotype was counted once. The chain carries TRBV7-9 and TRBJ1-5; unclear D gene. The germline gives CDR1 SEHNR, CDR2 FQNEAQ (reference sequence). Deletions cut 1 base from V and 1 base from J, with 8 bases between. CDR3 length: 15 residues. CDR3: CASSLGSASNQPQHF. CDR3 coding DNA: TGTGCCAGCAGCTTAGGGTCAGCCAGCAATCAGCCCCAGCATTTT. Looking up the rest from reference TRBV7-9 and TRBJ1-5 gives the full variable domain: DTGVSQNPRHKITKRGQNVTFRCDPISEHNRLYWYRQTLGQGPEFLTYFQNEAQLEKSRLLSDRFSAERPKGSFSTLEIQRTEQGDSAMYLCASSLGSASNQPQHFGDGTRLSIL.

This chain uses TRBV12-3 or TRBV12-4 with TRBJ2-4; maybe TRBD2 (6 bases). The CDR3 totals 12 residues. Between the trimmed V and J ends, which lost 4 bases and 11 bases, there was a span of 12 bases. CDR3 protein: CASSSWGEVQYF. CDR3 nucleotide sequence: TGTGCCAGCAGTTCATGGGGGGAGGTTCAGTACTTC.

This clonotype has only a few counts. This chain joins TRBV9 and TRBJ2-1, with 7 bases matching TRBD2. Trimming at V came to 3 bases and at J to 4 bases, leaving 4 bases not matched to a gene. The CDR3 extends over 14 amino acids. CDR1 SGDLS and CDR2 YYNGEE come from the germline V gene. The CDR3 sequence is CASSARLAYNEQFF. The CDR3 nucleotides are TGTGCCAGCAGCGCGAGACTAGCATACAATGAGCAGTTCTTC.

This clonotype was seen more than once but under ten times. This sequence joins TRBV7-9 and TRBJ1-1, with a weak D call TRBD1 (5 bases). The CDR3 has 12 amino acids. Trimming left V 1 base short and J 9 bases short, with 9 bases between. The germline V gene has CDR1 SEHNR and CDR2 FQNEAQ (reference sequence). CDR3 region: CASSLGGDQAFF. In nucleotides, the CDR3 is TGTGCCAGCAGCTTAGGTGGGGACCAAGCTTTCTTT.

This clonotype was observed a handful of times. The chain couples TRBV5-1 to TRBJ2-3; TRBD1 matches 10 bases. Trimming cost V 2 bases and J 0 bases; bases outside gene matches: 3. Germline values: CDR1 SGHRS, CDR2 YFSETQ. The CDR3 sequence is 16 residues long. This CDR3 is CASSLRQGASTDTQYF. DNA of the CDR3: TGCGCCAGCAGCTTACGACAGGGGGCCAGCACAGATACGCAGTATTTT.

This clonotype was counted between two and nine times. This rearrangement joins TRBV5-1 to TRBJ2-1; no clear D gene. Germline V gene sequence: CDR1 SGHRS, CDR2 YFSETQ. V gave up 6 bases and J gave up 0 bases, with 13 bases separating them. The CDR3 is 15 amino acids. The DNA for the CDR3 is TGCGCCAGCAATTTGCGCCCGAGCTCCTACAATGAGCAGTTCTTC. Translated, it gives CASNLRPSSYNEQFF.

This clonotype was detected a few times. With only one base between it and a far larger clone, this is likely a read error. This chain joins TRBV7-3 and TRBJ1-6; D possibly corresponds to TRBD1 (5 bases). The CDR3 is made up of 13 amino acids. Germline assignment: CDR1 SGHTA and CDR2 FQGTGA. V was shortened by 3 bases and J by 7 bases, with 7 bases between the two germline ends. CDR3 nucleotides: TGTGCCAGCAGCTTTGGGGGGAATTCACCCCTCCACTTT. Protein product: CASSFGGNSPLHF.

CDR3 nucleotide sequence: TGTGCCAGCACCGTGGGAGGTCAGCCCCAGCATTTT. Residues: CASTVGGQPQHF. The chain couples TRBV28 to TRBJ1-5; D not certain. The germline gives CDR1 MDHEN, CDR2 SYDVKM. This CDR3 spans 12 amino acids. V was trimmed by 7 bases and J by 6 bases, leaving 10 bases between them.

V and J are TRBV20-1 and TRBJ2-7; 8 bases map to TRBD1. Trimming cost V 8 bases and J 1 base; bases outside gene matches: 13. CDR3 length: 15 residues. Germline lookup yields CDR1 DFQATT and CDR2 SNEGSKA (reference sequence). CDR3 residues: CSTSQGQAPSYEQYF. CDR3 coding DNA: TGCAGTACCTCCCAGGGACAGGCCCCATCCTACGAGCAGTACTTC.

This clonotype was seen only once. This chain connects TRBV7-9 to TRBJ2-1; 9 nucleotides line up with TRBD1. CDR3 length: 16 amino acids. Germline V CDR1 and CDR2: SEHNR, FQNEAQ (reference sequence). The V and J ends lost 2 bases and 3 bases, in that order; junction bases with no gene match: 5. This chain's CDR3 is CASSLRGTGSYNEQFF. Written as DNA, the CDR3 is TGTGCCAGCAGCTTAAGGGGGACAGGGAGCTACAATGAGCAGTTCTTC.

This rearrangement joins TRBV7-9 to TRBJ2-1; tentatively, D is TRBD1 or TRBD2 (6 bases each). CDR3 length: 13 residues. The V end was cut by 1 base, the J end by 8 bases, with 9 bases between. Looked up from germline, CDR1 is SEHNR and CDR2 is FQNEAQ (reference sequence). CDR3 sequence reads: CASSLVGGYEQFF. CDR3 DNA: TGTGCCAGCAGCTTAGTGGGGGGCTATGAGCAGTTCTTC.

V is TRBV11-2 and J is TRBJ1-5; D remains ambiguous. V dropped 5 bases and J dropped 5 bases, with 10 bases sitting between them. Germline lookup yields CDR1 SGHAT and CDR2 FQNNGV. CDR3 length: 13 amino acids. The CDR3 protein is CASSHGGDQPQHF. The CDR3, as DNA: TGTGCCAGCAGCCACGGTGGTGATCAGCCCCAGCATTTT.

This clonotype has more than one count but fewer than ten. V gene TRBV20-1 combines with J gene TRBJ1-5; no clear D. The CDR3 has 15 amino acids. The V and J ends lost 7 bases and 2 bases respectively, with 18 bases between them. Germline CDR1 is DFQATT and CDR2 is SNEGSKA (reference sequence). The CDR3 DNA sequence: TGCAGTGGAATCGGGTCCACGGTCGGCAATCAGCCCCAGCATTTT. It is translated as CSGIGSTVGNQPQHF.

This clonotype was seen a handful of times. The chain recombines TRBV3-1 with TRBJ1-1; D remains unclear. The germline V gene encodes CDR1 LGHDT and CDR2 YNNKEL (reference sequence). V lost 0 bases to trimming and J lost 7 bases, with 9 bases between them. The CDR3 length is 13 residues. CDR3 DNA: TGTGCCAGCAGCCAAGACAGTGGTGGTGAAGCTTTCTTT. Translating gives CASSQDSGGEAFF.

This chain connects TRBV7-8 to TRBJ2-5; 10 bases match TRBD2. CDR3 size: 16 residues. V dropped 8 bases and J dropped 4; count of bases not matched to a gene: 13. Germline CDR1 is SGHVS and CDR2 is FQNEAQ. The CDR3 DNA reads TGTGCCAGCCGTGGCAGCGGGGGGGCCGTAGGAGAGACCCAGTACTTC. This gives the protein CASRGSGGAVGETQYF.

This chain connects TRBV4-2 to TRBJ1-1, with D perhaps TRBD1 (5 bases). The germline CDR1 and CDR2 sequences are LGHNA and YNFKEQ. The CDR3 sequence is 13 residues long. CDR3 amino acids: CACPRDENTEAFF. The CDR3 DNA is TGTGCTTGCCCCCGGGACGAGAACACTGAAGCTTTCTTT.

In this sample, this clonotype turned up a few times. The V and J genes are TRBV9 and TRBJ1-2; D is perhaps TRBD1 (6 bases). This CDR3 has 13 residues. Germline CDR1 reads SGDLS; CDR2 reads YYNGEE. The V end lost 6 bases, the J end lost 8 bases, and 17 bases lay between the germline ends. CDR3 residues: CASTQGTVGGYTF. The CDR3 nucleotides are TGTGCCAGCACCCAGGGGACGGTGGGAGGCTACACCTTC.

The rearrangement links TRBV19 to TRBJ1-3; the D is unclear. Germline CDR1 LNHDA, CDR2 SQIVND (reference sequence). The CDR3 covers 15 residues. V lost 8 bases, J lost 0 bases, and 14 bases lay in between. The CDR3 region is CASSRPWPSGNTIYF. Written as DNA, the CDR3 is TGTGCCAGTTCTAGACCGTGGCCCTCTGGAAACACCATATATTTT.

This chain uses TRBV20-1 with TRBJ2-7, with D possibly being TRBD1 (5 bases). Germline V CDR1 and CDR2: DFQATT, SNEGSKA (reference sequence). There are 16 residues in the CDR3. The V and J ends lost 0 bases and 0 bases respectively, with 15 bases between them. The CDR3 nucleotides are TGCAGTGCTAGAGAAATGTCACCAGGGCCCTCCTACGAGCAGTACTTC. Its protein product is CSAREMSPGPSYEQYF.

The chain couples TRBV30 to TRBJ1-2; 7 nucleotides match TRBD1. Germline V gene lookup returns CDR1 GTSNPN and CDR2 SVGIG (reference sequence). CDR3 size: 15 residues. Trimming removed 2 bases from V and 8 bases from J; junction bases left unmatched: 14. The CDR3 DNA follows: TGTGCCTGGAGTCCGCCGGACAGGAGGTCTCACGGCTACACCTTC. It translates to CAWSPPDRRSHGYTF.

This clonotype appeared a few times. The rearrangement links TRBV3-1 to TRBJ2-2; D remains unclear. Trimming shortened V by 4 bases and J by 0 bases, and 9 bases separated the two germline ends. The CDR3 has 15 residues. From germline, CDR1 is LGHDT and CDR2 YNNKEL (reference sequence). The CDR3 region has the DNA TGTGCCAGCAGCCGGTCCCTCCCGAACACCGGGGAGCTGTTTTTT. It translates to CASSRSLPNTGELFF. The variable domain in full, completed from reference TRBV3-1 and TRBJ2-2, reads DTAVSQTPKYLVTQMGNDKSIKCEQNLGHDTMYWYKQDSKKFLKIMFSYNNKELIINETVPNRFSPKSPDKAHLNLHINSLELGDSAVYFCASSRSLPNTGELFFGEGSRLTVL.

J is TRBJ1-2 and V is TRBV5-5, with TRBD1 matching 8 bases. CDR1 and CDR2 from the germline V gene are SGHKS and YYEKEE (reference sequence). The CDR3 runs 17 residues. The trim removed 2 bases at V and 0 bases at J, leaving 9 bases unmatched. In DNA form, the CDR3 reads TGTGCCAGCAGCTTTAAGACAGGGGCCCTCTCTAACTATGGCTACACCTTC. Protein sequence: CASSFKTGALSNYGYTF.